This entry is about one T cell receptor beta chain. The data stem from a study of shared clonotypes between healthy human individuals. Study overall: The cohort had a couple of women and a few men, ages 18 to 49.

Germline CDR1 reads SGHAT; CDR2 reads FQNNGV. The V end lost 2 bases, the J end lost 4 bases, and 12 bases lay between the germline ends. The CDR3 is made up of 15 amino acids. The investigators split CD4+ cells into a CD45RA+ naive subset and a CD45RA-negative memory subset. The repertoire was sequenced with immunoSEQ multiplex PCR; TCRdb's copy has only in-frame clones and lacks some. The sample has about 2,500,000 clones; more than 80% are singletons. The sequence was obtained from a man between 18 and 29 years old in good health. Sequenced input: naive CD4+ T cells sorted from blood. The subset denotes: CD45RA+ positively selected. The chain couples TRBV11-2 to TRBJ2-1; D is uncertain. The CDR3 here is CASSLPASGYNEQFF. The DNA of the CDR3 is TGTGCCAGCAGCTTACCAGCGTCAGGTTACAATGAGCAGTTCTTC.